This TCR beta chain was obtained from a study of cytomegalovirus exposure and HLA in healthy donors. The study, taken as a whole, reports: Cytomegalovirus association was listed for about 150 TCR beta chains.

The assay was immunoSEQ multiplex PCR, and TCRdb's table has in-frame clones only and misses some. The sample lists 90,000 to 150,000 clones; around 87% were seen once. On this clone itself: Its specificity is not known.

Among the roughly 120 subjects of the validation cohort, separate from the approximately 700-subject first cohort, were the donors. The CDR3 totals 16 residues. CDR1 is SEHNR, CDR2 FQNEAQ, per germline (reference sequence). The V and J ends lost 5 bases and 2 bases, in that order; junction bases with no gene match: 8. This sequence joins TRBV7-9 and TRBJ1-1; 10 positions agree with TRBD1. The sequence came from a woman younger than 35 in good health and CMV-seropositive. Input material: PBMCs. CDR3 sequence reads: CASSPRDRGYNTEAFF. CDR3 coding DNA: TGTGCCAGCAGCCCCCGGGACAGGGGATATAACACTGAAGCTTTCTTT.